Sequencing of this T cell receptor beta chain was carried out in a study of vaccination and CD4 T cells after COVID-19. Study as a whole: Convalescent patients gave post-COVID blood a median approximately 94 days post-diagnosis, range 35 to 161.

The Oncomine TCR Beta short-read assay was applied to DNA of cultured CD4+ T cells. TCRdb reprocessed the PCR reads with MiXCR, giving one entry per CDR3 protein. The data show 15,000 to 20,000 distinct CDR3 sequences, roughly 56% seen once. The V end lost 6 bases, the J end lost 0 bases, and 15 bases lay between the germline ends. The CDR3 is 16 amino acids. The germline V gene has CDR1 MDHEN and CDR2 SYDVKM. Treatment reported: approximately 10-day PBMC culture with coronavirus spike peptide pools or control peptides (ViraFEST assay). ViraFEST sequenced TCRs after peptide-pool expansion of antigen-specific T cells. By negative selection, CD4+ T cells were isolated once culture had run for under 13 days. Remarks on this clonotype: Its antigen is not known.

The sequence derives from a human donor who had recovered from COVID-19. The sequencing sample was made of CD4+ T cells from blood, cultured in vitro. The chain couples TRBV28 to TRBJ2-1; no clear D gene. CDR3 nucleotides: TGTGCCAGCAGGGAATCCCGAGTCAGCTCCTACAATGAGCAGTTCTTC. Residues: CASRESRVSSYNEQFF.